This T cell receptor (beta chain) was identified in a study of response to subunit inactivated influenza vaccine. The study's findings and limits: Authors suggested seasonal influenza vaccinations each recruit few new T cells.

In its sample, this clonotype was seen a few times. As yet, its antigen is unknown. V trimming: 8 bases; J trimming: 2 bases; junction bases outside the gene matches: 7. The germline V gene has CDR1 DFQATT and CDR2 SNEGSKA (reference sequence). This CDR3 has 14 residues. TCRdb reanalysed the RT-PCR reads using MiXCR and keeps one entry per CDR3 protein. The sample lists 700,000 to 900,000 distinct CDR3 sequences; about 20% were seen once. The sample consisted of PBMCs from blood, taken 4 to 6 days after vaccination. This receptor was obtained from a man aged 50 to 60 who received an inactivated influenza vaccine. This chain connects TRBV20-1 to TRBJ2-5; 11 nucleotides align to TRBD2. DNA of the CDR3: TGCAGTTTAAGACTAGCGGGGAGACAAGAGACCCAGTACTTC. This sequence encodes CSLRLAGRQETQYF.